The 26 T cell receptor beta chains reported below all come from one sample, sequenced in a study of blood T cell repertoires in COVID-19. Profiling relied on immunoSEQ multiplex PCR, and the TCRdb table lists in-frame clones only, not all of them. The data contain approximately 360,000 clones, approximately 88% of them seen just once; the ten biggest clones take up about 1.2%. Sequenced material: peripheral blood. The receptors shown here come from a man in his forties or fifties with acute or convalescent COVID-19.

This chain joins TRBV30 and TRBJ1-1; D unresolved. The CDR3 totals 11 residues. Germline assignment: CDR1 GTSNPN and CDR2 SVGIG (reference sequence). Trimming took off 0 bases at V and 10 bases at J, with 9 bases between the two ends. This CDR3 reads CAWSVPGGAFF. CDR3 DNA sequence: TGTGCCTGGAGTGTACCCGGCGGAGCTTTCTTT.

The chain recombines TRBV27 with TRBJ2-1; 10 bases are shared with TRBD1. CDR3 length equals 18 residues. V lost 7 bases and J lost 5; bases outside the gene matches: 17. The germline CDR1 and CDR2 sequences are MNHEY and SMNVEV (reference sequence). The CDR3 DNA is TGTGCCAGCACCTTTTCGGGGGCGAGACAGGGGGCAAACAATGAGCAGTTCTTC. Translating gives CASTFSGARQGANNEQFF.

J is TRBJ2-7 and V is TRBV5-1; 13 bases line up with TRBD2. CDR1 is SGHRS, CDR2 YFSETQ, per germline. The J segment lost 2 bases and the V segment lost 2 bases, leaving 7 bases of the junction unmatched. There are 17 residues in the CDR3. In DNA form, the CDR3 reads TGCGCCAGCAGCTTTGGACTAGCGGGAGCTCGAGCCTACGAGCAGTACTTC. It encodes CASSFGLAGARAYEQYF. Drawing the rest from reference TRBV5-1 and TRBJ2-7, the complete variable domain is KAGVTQTPRYLIKTRGQQVTLSCSPISGHRSVSWYQQTPGQGLQFLFEYFSETQRNKGNFPGRFSGRQFSNSRSEMNVSTLELGDSALYLCASSFGLAGARAYEQYFGPGTRLTVT.

The gene calls are TRBV28 and TRBJ1-5; TRBD1 aligns across 9 bases. Germline values: CDR1 MDHEN, CDR2 SYDVKM. V lost 6 bases to trimming and J lost 7 bases; unmatched junction nucleotides: 10. The CDR3 has 15 amino acids. The DNA for the CDR3 is TGTGCCAGCAGCCCTTACAGGGGGCCCAGACAGCCCCAGCATTTT. It yields the protein CASSPYRGPRQPQHF.

The CDR3 coding sequence is TGTGCCAGCTCACAACTATCACCGACAGATCCAAACATTCAGTACTTC. Its protein is CASSQLSPTDPNIQYF. This chain joins TRBV18 and TRBJ2-4; tentatively, D is TRBD1 (5 bases). The V end was cut by 4 bases, the J end by 6 bases, with 19 bases between. This CDR3 spans 16 amino acids. The V gene's germline CDR1 is KGHSH and CDR2 LQKENI. Combining the CDR3 with reference TRBV18 and TRBJ2-4 gives the whole variable domain NAGVMQNPRHLVRRRGQEARLRCSPMKGHSHVYWYRQLPEEGLKFMVYLQKENIIDESGMPKERFSAEFPKEGPSILRIQQVVRGDSAAYFCASSQLSPTDPNIQYFGAGTRLSVL.

Turning to this clone: At one of its ends the junction is not consistent with the germline gene, which may arise from a read error. The V call is TRBV30, the J call TRBJ1-2, with TRBD1 matching 7 bases. The CDR3 extends over 12 amino acids. The V gene's germline CDR1 is GTSNPN and CDR2 SVGIG (reference sequence). CDR3 region: CAWSDRDRSEDF. CDR3 bases: TGTGCCTGGAGCGACCGGGACAGATCTGAGGACTTC.

This clone was recorded a few times. The V and J genes are TRBV6-5 and TRBJ2-7; TRBD2 matches 7 bases. The CDR3 runs to 14 residues. The trim removed 0 bases at V and 2 bases at J, leaving 1 base unmatched. Germline V lookup: CDR1 MNHEY, CDR2 SVGAGI. The CDR3 loop is CASSYSRGTYEQYF. In DNA, the CDR3 is TGTGCCAGCAGTTACTCGCGGGGGACCTACGAGCAGTACTTC.

This rearrangement joins TRBV2 to TRBJ2-7, with 8 bases aligning to TRBD1. Germline V CDR1 and CDR2: SNHLY, FYNNEI. The CDR3 totals 21 residues. Losses at the gene ends were 1 base for V and 3 bases for J; bases not matched to a gene: 23. The CDR3 protein is CASSEGFVSGTGNPVYYEQYF. In DNA, the CDR3 is TGTGCCAGCAGTGAAGGTTTTGTTTCGGGGACAGGCAATCCAGTTTACTACGAGCAGTACTTC. Complete variable domain (other parts from reference TRBV2 and TRBJ2-7): EPEVTQTPSHQVTQMGQEVILRCVPISNHLYFYWYRQILGQKVEFLVSFYNNEISEKSEIFDDQFSVERPDGSNFTLKIRSTKLEDSAMYFCASSEGFVSGTGNPVYYEQYFGPGTRLTVT.

This rearrangement joins TRBV28 to TRBJ2-2, with 13 nucleotides matching TRBD2. Germline assignment: CDR1 MDHEN and CDR2 SYDVKM. The CDR3 is 19 amino acids. J lost 1 base, V lost 10 bases, and 15 bases had no gene match. The CDR3 spells CAIPNGGTSGDLNTGELFF. CDR3 in DNA: TGTGCCATTCCAAATGGGGGGACTAGCGGGGACCTGAACACCGGGGAGCTGTTTTTT. Looking up the rest from reference TRBV28 and TRBJ2-2 gives the full variable domain: DVKVTQSSRYLVKRTGEKVFLECVQDMDHENMFWYRQDPGLGLRLIYFSYDVKMKEKGDIPEGYSVSREKKERFSLILESASTNQTSMYLCAIPNGGTSGDLNTGELFFGEGSRLTVL.

This rearrangement joins TRBV27 to TRBJ2-5; 7 nucleotides match TRBD2. Per germline, CDR1 MNHEY and CDR2 SMNVEV (reference sequence). This CDR3 region has 15 residues. The V gene end was trimmed by 3 bases and the J gene end by 2 bases; junction bases not matched to a gene: 6. DNA for the CDR3: TGTGCCAGCAGTTTCGGACTAGGGGTACAAGAGACCCAGTACTTC. This sequence encodes CASSFGLGVQETQYF.

V usage is TRBV5-4 and J usage is TRBJ2-1, with D possibly TRBD1 on 5 matching bases. Germline CDR1 and CDR2: SGHNT and YYREEE (reference sequence). This CDR3 has 15 residues. Trimming left V 1 base short and J 4 bases short, with 12 bases between. DNA for the CDR3: TGTGCCAGCAGCTTGTCGCAGGGTTCGTACAATGAGCAGTTCTTC. Amino acid sequence: CASSLSQGSYNEQFF.

This clone occurred a few times. Written as DNA, the CDR3 is TGTGCCAGCAGCCCAAACGGGGGGGCGGGCAATGAGCAGTTCTTC. Translated: CASSPNGGAGNEQFF. V and J are TRBV7-3 and TRBJ2-1; 8 bases fit TRBD2. The germline CDR1 and CDR2 sequences are SGHTA and FQGTGA. This CDR3 comprises 15 residues. Germline trimming cut 5 bases from V and 6 bases from J; bases unmatched to any gene: 9.

CDR3 sequence (DNA): TGTGCCAGCACCAAAACATTCCTGGGGGGCACTGAAGCTTTCTTT. Amino acids: CASTKTFLGGTEAFF. The V and J genes are TRBV27 and TRBJ1-1; perhaps TRBD1 as D (5 bases). The CDR3 consists of 15 residues. V was clipped by 7 bases and J by 4 bases, with 19 bases between them. Germline CDR1 is MNHEY and CDR2 is SMNVEV (reference sequence).

The chain is built from TRBV9 and TRBJ1-2, with a possible D match to TRBD1 (5 bases). This CDR3 comprises 17 residues. V dropped 3 bases and J dropped 0 bases, with 18 bases sitting between them. The germline V gene has CDR1 SGDLS and CDR2 YYNGEE. Here the CDR3 reads CASSANLKNRSNYGYTF. CDR3 coding DNA: TGTGCCAGCAGCGCGAACTTAAAGAACAGGTCTAACTATGGCTACACCTTC.

The chain joins TRBV19 to TRBJ1-2, with TRBD1 matching over 11 bases. Germline V gene data show CDR1 as LNHDA and CDR2 as SQIVND (reference sequence). The CDR3 is 14 amino acids. V lost 1 base to trimming and J lost 7 bases; unmatched junction nucleotides: 2. The CDR3 DNA reads as TGTGCCAGTAGTATAGGGACAGGGGGCGTTGGCTACACCTTC. It encodes CASSIGTGGVGYTF.

The chain employs TRBV4-2 and TRBJ2-3; TRBD2 is a possible D gene (5 bases). V was pared by 4 bases and J by 4 bases, with 12 bases between. The CDR3 length is 14 residues. The germline V gene encodes CDR1 LGHNA and CDR2 YNFKEQ. The CDR3 is CASSLSVEADTQYF. In nucleotides, the CDR3 is TGTGCCAGCAGCCTATCGGTGGAGGCAGATACGCAGTATTTT.

The chain uses TRBV27 and TRBJ2-5; D may be TRBD2 (6 bases). Germline CDR1 MNHEY, CDR2 SMNVEV (reference sequence). The ends were cut back, 0 bases at V and 1 base at J, with 9 bases in the middle. The CDR3 spans 15 residues. The CDR3 loop reads CASSLSVRGQETQYF. The CDR3 DNA reads TGTGCCAGCAGTTTATCGGTGCGGGGCCAAGAGACCCAGTACTTC.

The chain recombines TRBV19 with TRBJ2-3; TRBD2 aligns across 9 bases. The germline V gene has CDR1 LNHDA and CDR2 SQIVND (reference sequence). The J segment lost 1 base and the V segment lost 3 bases, leaving 5 bases of the junction unmatched. This CDR3 has 16 amino acids. The CDR3 region has the DNA TGTGCCAGTAGTATGGCTAGCGGGACACGCACAGATACGCAGTATTTT. The encoded protein is CASSMASGTRTDTQYF. Drawing the rest from reference TRBV19 and TRBJ2-3, the complete variable domain is DGGITQSPKYLFRKEGQNVTLSCEQNLNHDAMYWYRQDPGQGLRLIYYSQIVNDFQKGDIAEGYSVSREKKESFPLTVTSAQKNPTAFYLCASSMASGTRTDTQYFGPGTRLTVL.

The J gene is TRBJ1-3, the V gene TRBV30, with D unresolved. Germline V gene lookup returns CDR1 GTSNPN and CDR2 SVGIG (reference sequence). CDR3 length: 13 residues. V lost 2 bases to trimming and J lost 0 bases, with 5 bases between them. The CDR3 loop reads CAWSSASGNTIYF. DNA for the CDR3: TGTGCCTGGAGTAGCGCCTCTGGAAACACCATATATTTT.

The count of this clone is one. V usage is TRBV5-5 and J usage is TRBJ1-2; D perhaps matches TRBD1 (5 bases). This CDR3 has 14 amino acids. Trimming shortened V by 0 bases and J by 2 bases, and 8 bases separated the two germline ends. Germline-derived CDR1 and CDR2 are SGHKS and YYEKEE (reference sequence). The CDR3 nucleotides are TGTGCCAGCAGCTTGGTTCCAGGGAACTATGGCTACACCTTC. Translating gives CASSLVPGNYGYTF.

The genes are TRBV7-9 and TRBJ2-3; 7 bases map to TRBD2. V trimming: 5 bases; J trimming: 4 bases; junction bases outside the gene matches: 3. The CDR3 covers 13 residues. CDR1 is SEHNR and CDR2 is FQNEAQ in the germline V gene (reference sequence). The CDR3 reads CASSPTSPDTQYF. The CDR3 region has the DNA TGTGCCAGCAGCCCGACTAGCCCAGATACGCAGTATTTT.

The V and J genes are TRBV14 and TRBJ1-3; D is ambiguous. Germline assignment: CDR1 SGHDN and CDR2 FVKESK. V was shortened by 4 bases and J by 4 bases, with 11 bases between the two germline ends. The CDR3 contains 14 residues. Here the CDR3 DNA reads TGTGCCAGCAGCCTTGCAGGTGGCGGAAACACCATATATTTT. It yields the protein CASSLAGGGNTIYF.

The chain combines TRBV10-3 with TRBJ2-5, with D tentatively TRBD2 (7 bases). V was cut by 10 bases and J by 5 bases, with 23 bases left in between. Germline CDR1 reads ENHRY; CDR2 reads SYGVKD. The CDR3 contains 15 residues. This chain's CDR3 is CATGSRGAFFETQYF. The CDR3 nucleotides are TGTGCCACGGGTTCCCGGGGGGCGTTTTTCGAGACCCAGTACTTC.

The V gene is TRBV11-2, the J gene TRBJ1-5; 7 bases are a match to TRBD1. V dropped 4 bases and J dropped 9; count of bases not matched to a gene: 3. CDR3 length equals 12 residues. Germline values: CDR1 SGHAT, CDR2 FQNNGV. The CDR3 DNA sequence: TGTGCCAGCAGCTCAGGGGGGCCGCCCCAGCATTTT. The encoded protein is CASSSGGPPQHF. Full variable domain (outside the CDR3, taken from reference TRBV11-2 and TRBJ1-5): EAGVAQSPRYKIIEKRQSVAFWCNPISGHATLYWYQQILGQGPKLLIQFQNNGVVDDSQLPKDRFSAERLKGVDSTLKIQPAKLEDSAVYLCASSSGGPPQHFGDGTRLSIL.

The chain couples TRBV3-1 (or the pseudogene TRBV3-2) to TRBJ2-7; the match to TRBD2 covers 7 bases. This CDR3 contains 14 residues. V was pared by 4 bases and J by 2 bases, with 5 bases of the junction left unmatched. CDR1 LGHDT and CDR2 YNNKEL come from the germline V gene (reference sequence). Here the CDR3 DNA reads TGTGCCAGCAGCCGCGGGCGGGGGACCTACGAGCAGTACTTC. It is translated as CASSRGRGTYEQYF.

V gene TRBV7-3 combines with J gene TRBJ2-2; the D is unclear. Trimming took 5 bases from V and 1 from J, leaving 8 bases between them. Germline V gives CDR1 SGHTA, CDR2 FQGTGA. The CDR3 runs to 14 residues. The CDR3 protein is CASSPLQNTGELFF. Here the CDR3 DNA reads TGTGCCAGCAGCCCACTCCAGAACACCGGGGAGCTGTTTTTT.